This TCR beta chain is from a study of beta chain features in type 1 diabetes (dated by TCRdb to the late 2010s). Broadly, across the study: Mean age, gender distribution, total cell number and subset yield did not differ between patients and healthy donors. Across all samples, almost 110 million sorted cells were examined, and cell number per subset correlated strongly with RNA yield. In the study, TCRB repertoires of sorted circulating CD4+ T cell subsets from recently diagnosed type 1 diabetes patients were compared with those of matched healthy donors. Naive and central memory subsets were obtained from all 30 or so donors, but regulatory and stem cell-like memory subsets were isolated from only 8 patients and about 8 healthy donors.

This clone has ten or more counts. Its antigen target is currently unknown. No base quality information exists; no much larger clone differs at one position. All of the isolated RNA was reverse transcribed with the High Capacity cDNA Reverse Transcription Kit, so expressed TCRB transcripts were sequenced. Deep immunoSEQ sequencing was applied to naive, central memory and regulatory T cell samples, giving an average of about 3.7 million total reads per sample. Sorted cells were lysed in RLT buffer and RNA was extracted with DNase-treated RNeasy Micro or Mini kits, depending on cell number. Each cell subset was processed separately to prevent cross-contamination, with patient and healthy donor samples processed together. Using the immunoSEQ multiplex PCR, TCRB sequences were amplified from cDNA into 87-bp fragments spanning the CDR3 region. Sequencing of the amplicons was done on the Illumina HiSeq platform. Per the authors' processing: Synthetic template baselines were used to correct PCR bias computationally, reads within Hamming distance 2 were collapsed together, and singletons that could not be merged were discarded. Reads were aligned to IMGT to assign V, D and J genes, CDR3 length, and insertions or deletions at six rearrangement sites. Within each subset, clonotype counts were normalized to sorted cell number, after which true diversity and Gini coefficients were computed with the tcR R package. The overlap coefficient, calculated on TCRB nucleotide sequences, was used to measure repertoire sharing. TCRdb's version of the immuneACCESS table is confined to in-frame rearrangements and falls short of the full clone set. An unresolved V gene accounts for under half of the shortfall where checked; the remainder is of unknown origin. V and J calls and clone size are given by that table; D and trimming were obtained from the DNA. The sample profile shows around 150,000 clones; 6.9% of them were found once. The ten largest clones take up about 1.5% of the sample.

A single peripheral blood draw of about 120 mL on average was collected from each donor into heparinised tubes. A BD FACSAria II and a panel including CD45RO, CCR7, CD25, CD127, CD95 and CD27 were used to sort naive, central memory, regulatory and stem cell-like memory CD4+ T cells. Every sorted population had a purity above 95%. PBMCs were isolated right away by Lymphoprep density gradient centrifugation and were stained directly, without culture. To minimize batch effects, samples were stained and sorted in pairs, one healthy donor with one patient per experiment. Overall results and qualifications from the work: Because small numbers of individuals were included in the HLA sub-analyses, any influence of HLA type on TCRB rearrangement was left unresolved. In all four CD4+ subsets, TCRB CDR3 length was moderately but significantly shorter in type 1 diabetes patients. Naive, central memory and regulatory TCRB repertoires appeared to be more similar among patients than among healthy donors. At VDJ recombination sites, patients with type 1 diabetes made fewer insertions and deleted more nucleotides, a pattern implying thymic rearrangement abnormalities. Because cDNA was sequenced instead of genomic DNA, activated cells with high expression could be over-represented, although the groups did not differ in activation or CD3 levels. PCR may preferentially amplify shorter templates, but because patient and control samples were amplified and corrected together, any resulting skew would affect both groups equally.

The germline V gene (reference sequence) supplies CDR1 LNHDA and CDR2 SQIVND. V is reduced by 3 bases and J by 4 bases, leaving a spacing of 12 bases between them. CDR3 length: 15 amino acids, cysteine to phenylalanine. Only the CDR3 portion is preserved as DNA: 45 bases, with reading frame beginning at the first base. The chain was built from TRBV19 and TRBJ2-2; a tentative D call is TRBD1 (7 bases match). This sequence originates from a woman aged 25-40 years in good health. Sample: central memory CD4+ T cells from blood. The nucleotides are TGTGCCAGTAGTATGGGCAGGGGGGTCACCGGGGAGCTGTTTTTT. Its protein reads: CASSMGRGVTGELFF.